This entry lists 24 T cell receptor beta chains sequenced from one sample in a study of regulatory T cells in long-lasting Graves disease (dated by TCRdb to about 2021). The time point tag for this specimen amounts to: newly diagnosed GD, antithyroid drugs for less than 3 months. For both TCR sequencing and RNA sequencing, RNA was extracted from PBMCs in TRIzol. Libraries came from multiplex PCR. The sequencing machine was an Illumina HiSeq 4000. CDR3 regions were amplified by Arm-PCR with iRepertoire HTBI primers to construct TCR beta libraries. Using fastp trimming at Q25 and MiXCR clonotype assembly, TCRdb reanalyzed the public sequencing data and kept in-frame beta chains. Duplicate CDR3 protein sequences are folded into a single record with the most common DNA and genes. The sample table holds hundreds of thousands of distinct CDR3 sequences, of which around 15% were seen once. The ten largest make up roughly 10% of the sample.

The sample was also reused in another study, on T cells in Graves' hyperthyroidism and ophthalmopathy.

The specimen comprised peripheral blood mononuclear cells (PBMCs), sampled at new diagnosis, from a patient treated with antithyroid drugs. The receptors originated from a woman in her twenties or thirties with Graves disease. Donor details come from another sample of the same person, matched by shared clones.

This clonotype was seen many times. The chain carries TRBV20-1 and TRBJ2-1, with 13 positions matching TRBD2. The trim removed 7 bases at V and 5 bases at J, leaving 5 bases unmatched. The CDR3 has 14 amino acids. CDR1 is DFQATT, CDR2 SNEGSKA, per germline (reference sequence). DNA of the CDR3: TGCAGTGGCCAGGGACTAGCGGGAAACAATGAGCAGTTCTTC. This encodes CSGQGLAGNNEQFF.

This clonotype was found many times. This chain's CDR3 is CASSLRQGLYEQYF. For the CDR3, the DNA is TGTGCCAGCAGCTTAAGGCAGGGTCTCTACGAGCAGTACTTC. The chain joins TRBV11-2 to TRBJ2-7, with D perhaps TRBD1 (5 bases). Germline V CDR1 and CDR2: SGHAT, FQNNGV. The CDR3 extends over 14 amino acids. V was shortened by 2 bases and J by 3 bases, with 11 bases between the two germline ends.

The sample holds many counts of this clonotype. The rearrangement joins TRBV27 to TRBJ2-7; TRBD2 agrees at 7 bases. Germline values: CDR1 MNHEY, CDR2 SMNVEV (reference sequence). This CDR3 region has 17 residues. The ends lost 4 bases at V and 0 bases at J; junction bases unmatched: 12. This CDR3 is CASSSSGGGLGSYEQYF. CDR3 coding DNA: TGTGCCAGCAGTTCCTCGGGGGGAGGCCTTGGCTCCTACGAGCAGTACTTC.

The gene calls are TRBV25-1 and TRBJ1-1, with 7 nucleotides matching TRBD1. The germline CDR1 and CDR2 sequences are MGHDK and SYGVNS. V gave up 0 bases and J gave up 7 bases; unmatched junction bases: 14. This CDR3 has 17 amino acids. The CDR3 DNA reads as TGTGCCAGCAGTGAATATCCAACCCCGACAGGGAGCAATGAAGCTTTCTTT. Its protein is CASSEYPTPTGSNEAFF.

The sample holds many counts of this clonotype. This chain joins TRBV28 and TRBJ2-1; tentative D call: TRBD2 (5 bases). Trimming left V 6 bases short and J 8 bases short, with 14 bases between. Germline loops: CDR1 MDHEN, CDR2 SYDVKM. This CDR3 comprises 13 residues. This CDR3 is CASRADPSDEQFF. The DNA of the CDR3 is TGTGCCAGCAGAGCGGACCCGTCTGATGAGCAGTTCTTC.

The chain combines TRBV2 with TRBJ2-7; D possibly corresponds to TRBD2 (7 bases). Trimming removed 0 bases from V and 4 bases from J, with 22 bases in between. The CDR3 covers 18 residues. The V gene's germline CDR1 is SNHLY and CDR2 FYNNEI. The CDR3 DNA sequence: TGTGCCAGCAGTGAAGCAACAGTAGCTTGGGGGAGGGGGTACGAGCAGTACTTC. Translated, it gives CASSEATVAWGRGYEQYF.

This clonotype appeared many times. The chain uses TRBV29-1 and TRBJ2-3, with D possibly TRBD2 on 6 matching bases. Trimming took off 7 bases at V and 1 base at J, with 15 bases between the two ends. Germline assignment: CDR1 SQVTM and CDR2 ANQGSEA. This CDR3 has 14 amino acids. CDR3 sequence reads: CSARRAGGTDTQYF. In nucleotides, the CDR3 is TGCAGCGCCAGGAGGGCCGGGGGCACAGATACGCAGTATTTT.

This clonotype has ten or more counts. The chain uses TRBV28 and TRBJ2-7; D not certain. Deletions cut 10 bases from V and 1 base from J, with 14 bases between. CDR3 length: 13 residues. Looked up from germline, CDR1 is MDHEN and CDR2 is SYDVKM. As DNA, the CDR3 is TGTGCCATAGGCCGACACGGTTCCTACGAGCAGTACTTC. This codes for CAIGRHGSYEQYF. Filled out from reference TRBV28 and TRBJ2-7, the complete variable domain reads DVKVTQSSRYLVKRTGEKVFLECVQDMDHENMFWYRQDPGLGLRLIYFSYDVKMKEKGDIPEGYSVSREKKERFSLILESASTNQTSMYLCAIGRHGSYEQYFGPGTRLTVT.

Only a few counts were recorded for this clonotype. The rearrangement uses TRBV29-1 and TRBJ2-7; D remains ambiguous. Germline V CDR1 and CDR2: SQVTM, ANQGSEA. The CDR3 runs to 12 residues. The V and J ends lost 3 bases and 5 bases respectively, with 11 bases between them. The CDR3 DNA follows: TGCAGCGTTGAGGAAATTTCCCACGAGCAGTACTTC. It translates to CSVEEISHEQYF.

To note about this clonotype: A much larger clone differs by one base, so this may be a read error. The chain carries TRBV12-3 or TRBV12-4 and TRBJ2-7; TRBD2 matches at 7 bases. Unmatched junction bases numbered 14, after V lost 10 bases and J lost 2 bases. The CDR3 has 15 amino acids. The CDR3 loop reads CAIRGRGSGAYEQYF. DNA for the CDR3: TGTGCCATCAGAGGACGCGGGAGTGGGGCCTACGAGCAGTACTTC.

The chain is built from TRBV7-2 and TRBJ1-5; D is undetermined. Trimming cost V 3 bases and J 2 bases, with 20 bases left between them. The CDR3 has 18 residues. Germline V gene lookup returns CDR1 SGHTA and CDR2 FQGNSA. The CDR3 is CASSLIPFRGGGNQPQHF. Here the CDR3 DNA reads TGTGCCAGCAGCTTGATTCCTTTTCGGGGTGGCGGCAATCAGCCCCAGCATTTT.

This clonotype came up a few times. The chain recombines TRBV12-3 or TRBV12-4 with TRBJ2-4; possible D gene TRBD2, 6 bases. The CDR3 totals 14 residues. The V end lost 5 bases, the J end lost 6 bases, and 14 bases lay between the germline ends. DNA for the CDR3: TGTGCCAGCAGTCCTCTGACTAGTCTAAACATTCAGTACTTC. It is translated as CASSPLTSLNIQYF.

This clonotype has just a few counts. A read error may explain this, as a much larger clone is one base away. V gene TRBV7-8 combines with J gene TRBJ1-5; D unclear. CDR3 size: 15 residues. Germline V gene sequence: CDR1 SGHVS, CDR2 FQNEAQ. In nucleotides, the CDR3 is TGTGCCAGCAGCTTAAGACTCCTAGGGAATCAGCCCCAGCGTTTT. Protein product: CASSLRLLGNQPQRF.

This chain uses TRBV7-2 with TRBJ2-3; tentatively, D is TRBD2 (6 bases). CDR3 length: 18 residues. CDR1 and CDR2 (germline): SGHTA, FQGNSA. The V end was cut by 5 bases, the J end by 2 bases, with 23 bases between. This chain's CDR3 is CASSRFGGSGADTDTQYF. The CDR3 coding sequence is TGTGCCAGCAGCCGATTTGGAGGGTCCGGGGCCGACACAGATACGCAGTATTTT.

Concerning this clonotype itself: A far larger clone is only one base removed, so a read error is likely. The chain links TRBV11-2 to TRBJ2-1, with 8 bases matching TRBD1. The DNA end is a closer match to TRBJ2-7, so the J assignment may be wrong. The CDR3 totals 15 residues. CDR1 SGHAT and CDR2 FQNNGV come from the germline V gene. CDR3 region: CASSPQGAQANEQYF. Written as DNA, the CDR3 is TGTGCCAGCAGCCCCCAGGGGGCGCAGGCCAACGAGCAGTACTTC.

This clonotype came up many times. This chain joins TRBV27 and TRBJ1-4, with D unresolved. The V end lost 2 bases, the J end lost 4 bases, and 11 bases lay between the germline ends. This CDR3 contains 15 residues. Germline CDR1 reads MNHEY; CDR2 reads SMNVEV (reference sequence). The CDR3 DNA reads as TGTGCCAGCAGTTTAGGTCAGCCGGGTAATGAAAAACTGTTTTTT. Translation gives CASSLGQPGNEKLFF. Supplemented by reference TRBV27 and TRBJ1-4, the full variable domain reads EAQVTQNPRYLITVTGKKLTVTCSQNMNHEYMSWYRQDPGLGLRQIYYSMNVEVTDKGDVPEGYKVSRKEKRNFPLILESPSPNQTSLYFCASSLGQPGNEKLFFGSGTQLSVL.

Comment on this clonotype: A read error is the likely source, as a far larger clone sits one nucleotide away. The chain employs TRBV7-9 and TRBJ2-1, with 7 bases lining up with TRBD1. This CDR3 region has 14 residues. V was pared by 6 bases and J by 10 bases, with 12 bases of the junction left unmatched. Germline V gene lookup returns CDR1 SEHNR and CDR2 FQNEAQ (reference sequence). The CDR3 bases are TGTGCCAGCAGGCGGACAGGACTTACCTACGAGCAGTTCTTC. This sequence encodes CASRRTGLTYEQFF.

There are many counts of this clonotype. The chain uses TRBV2 and TRBJ2-5; D possibly uses TRBD1 or TRBD2 (6 bases each). V lost 10 bases to trimming and J lost 2 bases, with 20 bases between them. Per germline, CDR1 SNHLY and CDR2 FYNNEI. The CDR3 has 15 residues. CDR3 region: CATKGGSPPQETQYF. The CDR3 DNA sequence: TGTGCCACCAAGGGGGGCAGCCCGCCACAAGAGACCCAGTACTTC.

This clonotype was seen at least ten times. The chain has TRBV6-4 and TRBJ2-1; 9 bases line up with TRBD1. Trimming took 2 bases from V and 6 from J; bases not matched to a gene: 2. The CDR3 sequence is 14 residues long. Germline CDR1 and CDR2: MRHNA and SNTAGT. CDR3 protein: CASSDTGQGNEQFF. The CDR3 DNA follows: TGTGCCAGCAGTGACACGGGACAGGGCAATGAGCAGTTCTTC.

The V gene is TRBV7-9, the J gene TRBJ2-7; D call uncertain. The V gene lost 1 base and the J gene lost 2 bases, with 15 bases spanning the gap. This CDR3 spans 16 amino acids. Germline assignment: CDR1 SEHNR and CDR2 FQNEAQ (reference sequence). This CDR3 is CASSLDRIADPYEQYF. The CDR3 DNA is TGTGCCAGCAGCTTAGACCGGATCGCAGATCCCTACGAGCAGTACTTC.

V usage is TRBV10-3 and J usage is TRBJ2-3; D may be TRBD2 (5 bases). The CDR3 extends over 13 amino acids. Germline V lookup: CDR1 ENHRY, CDR2 SYGVKD. V dropped 5 bases and J dropped 11 bases, with 17 bases sitting between them. CDR3 bases: TGTGCCATCAGTATTCAGAGCGGTGGGAAGCAGTATTTT. Amino acid sequence: CAISIQSGGKQYF.

The chain joins TRBV10-3 to TRBJ2-7; possibly TRBD2 for D (5 bases). The CDR3 has 14 residues. V lost 2 bases to trimming and J lost 1 base, with 9 bases between them. Germline CDR1 reads ENHRY; CDR2 reads SYGVKD. CDR3 region: CAISEVSGSYEQYF. CDR3 bases: TGTGCCATCAGTGAGGTCAGCGGATCCTACGAGCAGTACTTC.

Ten or more counts support this clonotype. The CDR3 region has the DNA TGTGCCAGCAGTTTGGGACTAGCGGGATCCTCTTGGGAGCAGTTCTTC. The encoded protein is CASSLGLAGSSWEQFF. J is TRBJ2-1 and V is TRBV7-2; TRBD2 aligns across 13 bases. J lost 10 bases, V lost 6 bases, and 12 bases had no gene match. Looked up from germline, CDR1 is SGHTA and CDR2 is FQGNSA. This CDR3 is 16 amino acids long.

This clonotype was observed many times. The chain joins TRBV7-9 to TRBJ2-1; possibly TRBD2 for D (6 bases). Trimming removed 3 bases from V and 9 bases from J, with 18 bases in between. Per the germline V gene, CDR1 is SEHNR and CDR2 is FQNEAQ (reference sequence). This CDR3 spans 15 amino acids. CDR3 protein: CASSFRRADAGEQFF. CDR3 bases: TGTGCCAGCAGCTTCCGGAGGGCTGATGCGGGTGAGCAGTTCTTC.